These 23 T cell receptor beta chains share one sample of origin, sequenced in a study of blood T cell repertoires in COVID-19. The table came from immunoSEQ multiplex PCR; TCRdb's copy has only in-frame clones and leaves some out. The sample holds 25,000 to 30,000 clones, around four fifths seen once. The sample taken for sequencing was peripheral blood. The receptors originated from a man between 65 and 79 years old with acute or convalescent COVID-19.

The sample holds a few counts of this clone. The chain carries TRBV9 and TRBJ2-5; D possibly corresponds to TRBD2 (6 bases). Trimming removed 7 bases at V and 5 bases at J, with 6 bases between. The germline gives CDR1 SGDLS, CDR2 YYNGEE. This CDR3 has 10 amino acids. In nucleotides, the CDR3 is TGTGCCAGCGGGGGGGAGACCCAGTACTTC. Its translation: CASGGETQYF.

In this sample, this clone turned up a few times. The chain recombines TRBV5-5 with TRBJ1-6; 9 bases line up with TRBD1. Germline assignment: CDR1 SGHKS and CDR2 YYEKEE (reference sequence). The CDR3 loop spans 14 amino acids. V gave up 4 bases and J gave up 11 bases; unmatched junction bases: 7. CDR3 loop: CASSARDREAPLHF. CDR3 nucleotides: TGTGCCAGCAGCGCCCGGGACAGGGAGGCACCCCTCCACTTT. Supplemented by reference TRBV5-5 and TRBJ1-6, the full variable domain reads DAGVTQSPTHLIKTRGQQVTLRCSPISGHKSVSWYQQVLGQGPQFIFQYYEKEERGRGNFPDRFSARQFPNYSSELNVNALLLGDSALYLCASSARDREAPLHFGNGTRLTVT.

The chain has TRBV6-1 and TRBJ2-7; D gene ambiguous. This CDR3 is 12 amino acids long. Trimming pared 1 base from V and 4 bases from J, leaving 5 bases between. Germline assignment: CDR1 MNHNS and CDR2 SASEGT. This CDR3 reads CASSEVRYEQYF. CDR3 bases: TGTGCCAGCAGTGAAGTCCGGTACGAGCAGTACTTC.

CDR3 residues: CASSYSLAGNEQFF. The CDR3 region has the DNA TGTGCCAGCAGTTACTCCCTAGCGGGAAATGAGCAGTTCTTC. The rearrangement joins TRBV6-5 to TRBJ2-1, with TRBD2 identical over 9 bases. CDR1 is MNHEY, CDR2 SVGAGI, per germline. The V segment lost 0 bases and the J segment 7 bases; nucleotides outside the gene matches: 1. This CDR3 comprises 14 residues.

The rearrangement joins TRBV11-2 to TRBJ1-2, with 8 nucleotides matching TRBD1. Germline-derived CDR1 and CDR2 are SGHAT and FQNNGV. The ends lost 4 bases at V and 0 bases at J; junction bases unmatched: 10. This CDR3 is 17 amino acids long. Here the CDR3 reads CASSSNRGGFANYGYTF. As DNA, the CDR3 is TGTGCCAGCAGCTCGAACAGGGGGGGGTTTGCTAACTATGGCTACACCTTC. Using reference TRBV11-2 and TRBJ1-2 for the parts outside the CDR3, the full variable domain is EAGVAQSPRYKIIEKRQSVAFWCNPISGHATLYWYQQILGQGPKLLIQFQNNGVVDDSQLPKDRFSAERLKGVDSTLKIQPAKLEDSAVYLCASSSNRGGFANYGYTFGSGTRLTVV.

This clone was seen a few times. V gene TRBV6-1 combines with J gene TRBJ1-3; D gene unclear. The CDR3 extends over 14 amino acids. Trimming removed 2 bases from V and 4 bases from J, with 9 bases in between. Germline assignment: CDR1 MNHNS and CDR2 SASEGT. The CDR3, as DNA: TGTGCCAGCAGTGAATTAGAGCGGGGAAACACCATATATTTT. This translates into CASSELERGNTIYF.

The rearrangement uses TRBV15 and TRBJ2-5, with D possibly TRBD2 on 5 matching bases. The CDR3 extends over 15 amino acids. V shed 5 bases and J shed 0 bases, with 13 bases lying between them. CDR1 is LNHNV and CDR2 is YYDKDF in the germline V gene (reference sequence). The CDR3 nucleotides read TGTGCCACCAGCGGCGAGGGCCGTTACCAAGAGACCCAGTACTTC. Translating it yields CATSGEGRYQETQYF. The full variable domain, in which reference TRBV15 and TRBJ2-5 provide the parts outside the CDR3, is DAMVIQNPRYQVTQFGKPVTLSCSQTLNHNVMYWYQQKSSQAPKLLFHYYDKDFNNEADTPDNFQSRRPNTSFCFLDIRSPGLGDTAMYLCATSGEGRYQETQYFGPGTRLLVL.

The J gene is TRBJ1-1, the V gene TRBV12-3 or TRBV12-4, with 7 bases aligning to TRBD1. The V segment lost 7 bases and the J segment 10 bases; nucleotides outside the gene matches: 12. The CDR3 length is 13 residues. The CDR3 here is CASTRTGNGGAFF. As DNA, the CDR3 is TGTGCCAGCACCCGGACAGGAAACGGGGGAGCTTTCTTT.

This clone has a handful of counts. The V and J genes are TRBV28 and TRBJ1-2; TRBD1 aligns across 12 bases. This CDR3 contains 19 residues. Germline V gene lookup returns CDR1 MDHEN and CDR2 SYDVKM. V gave up 5 bases and J gave up 7 bases; unmatched junction bases: 20. The CDR3 region is CASSTLRGGGTGGAAGYTF. As DNA, the CDR3 is TGTGCCAGCAGTACACTCCGAGGTGGAGGGACAGGGGGCGCGGCTGGCTACACCTTC.

This chain joins TRBV19 and TRBJ2-7; no definite D call. Trimming cost V 8 bases and J 5 bases, with 13 bases left between them. CDR3 length: 12 amino acids. Germline V gives CDR1 LNHDA, CDR2 SQIVND (reference sequence). CDR3 sequence (DNA): TGTGCCAGTGTAGGAGAAGCCAACGAGCAGTACTTC. Translation: CASVGEANEQYF. Variable domain in full (rest from reference TRBV19 and TRBJ2-7): DGGITQSPKYLFRKEGQNVTLSCEQNLNHDAMYWYRQDPGQGLRLIYYSQIVNDFQKGDIAEGYSVSREKKESFPLTVTSAQKNPTAFYLCASVGEANEQYFGPGTRLTVT.

A few counts support this clone. The chain recombines TRBV3-1 (or the pseudogene TRBV3-2) with TRBJ2-6, with D perhaps TRBD2 (5 bases). The CDR3 spans 15 residues. The V end lost 2 bases, the J end lost 0 bases, and 5 bases lay between the germline ends. Germline V gene sequence: CDR1 LGHDT, CDR2 YNNKEL (reference sequence). The CDR3 DNA reads TGTGCCAGCAGCCAACGGGGCTCTGGGGCCAACGTCCTGACTTTC. This encodes CASSQRGSGANVLTF.

V gene TRBV7-9 combines with J gene TRBJ1-1; D is undetermined. V shed 1 base and J shed 3 bases, with 6 bases lying between them. Germline V gene sequence: CDR1 SEHNR, CDR2 FQNEAQ (reference sequence). CDR3 length equals 13 residues. CDR3 in DNA: TGTGCCAGCAGCTTAGTCGGAGACACTGAAGCTTTCTTT. Protein product: CASSLVGDTEAFF.

The chain has TRBV5-4 and TRBJ2-7, with D possibly TRBD1 on 5 matching bases. V gave up 2 bases and J gave up 5 bases, with 20 bases separating them. CDR3 length: 16 amino acids. Per germline, CDR1 SGHNT and CDR2 YYREEE (reference sequence). This CDR3 is CASSFRGASTMHEQYF. Here the CDR3 DNA reads TGTGCCAGCAGCTTCCGTGGGGCCAGTACAATGCACGAGCAGTACTTC.

The chain links TRBV11-2 to TRBJ2-1; the match to TRBD1 covers 7 bases. The trim removed 5 bases at V and 6 bases at J, leaving 4 bases unmatched. This CDR3 region has 13 residues. Germline V gene data show CDR1 as SGHAT and CDR2 as FQNNGV. The DNA for the CDR3 is TGTGCCAGCAGCCCGGGACAGCTCAATGAGCAGTTCTTC. Amino acid sequence: CASSPGQLNEQFF.

This chain links TRBV19 with TRBJ1-6, with 10 bases identical to TRBD1. The V and J ends lost 4 bases and 9 bases, in that order; junction bases with no gene match: 15. This CDR3 is 18 amino acids long. Germline CDR1 reads LNHDA; CDR2 reads SQIVND (reference sequence). The CDR3 reads CASSTSRDRGPGGSPLHF. CDR3 nucleotides: TGTGCCAGTAGTACGTCCCGGGACAGGGGCCCCGGGGGTTCACCCCTCCACTTT.

This chain connects TRBV6-4 to TRBJ2-6; D possibly corresponds to TRBD1 (6 bases). Per germline, CDR1 MRHNA and CDR2 SNTAGT. V lost 3 bases and J 0 bases, leaving 6 bases between the germline ends. The CDR3 is made up of 15 amino acids. The CDR3 DNA reads TGTGCCAGCAGTGAAGGGGGCTCTGGGGCCAACGTCCTGACTTTC. It encodes CASSEGGSGANVLTF.

This clone was counted a few times. J is TRBJ2-3 and V is TRBV13; TRBD1 aligns across 9 bases. The germline V gene has CDR1 PRHDT and CDR2 FYEKMQ (reference sequence). V shed 4 bases, J shed 2 bases, and the junction held 7 bases outside the gene matches. This CDR3 contains 16 residues. The CDR3 coding sequence is TGTGCCAGCAGCTCGTCCGGGACAGGGAACACAGATACGCAGTATTTT. Translation gives CASSSSGTGNTDTQYF.

V is TRBV7-9 and J is TRBJ2-5; D remains unclear. V was trimmed by 2 bases and J by 5 bases, leaving 9 bases between them. Germline V lookup: CDR1 SEHNR, CDR2 FQNEAQ (reference sequence). This CDR3 has 13 residues. CDR3 coding DNA: TGTGCCAGCAGCTTAATGGAGTGGGAGACCCAGTACTTC. It specifies CASSLMEWETQYF.

This chain joins TRBV11-2 and TRBJ1-6; TRBD1 might be the D (5 bases). This CDR3 is built from 14 residues. Between the trimmed V and J ends, which lost 1 base and 7 bases, there was a span of 8 bases. The V gene's germline CDR1 is SGHAT and CDR2 FQNNGV. The CDR3 loop is CASSLGQWNSPLHF. The CDR3 bases are TGTGCCAGCAGCTTAGGACAGTGGAATTCACCCCTCCACTTT. Full variable domain (remainder filled in from reference TRBV11-2 and TRBJ1-6): EAGVAQSPRYKIIEKRQSVAFWCNPISGHATLYWYQQILGQGPKLLIQFQNNGVVDDSQLPKDRFSAERLKGVDSTLKIQPAKLEDSAVYLCASSLGQWNSPLHFGNGTRLTVT.

V usage is TRBV15 and J usage is TRBJ2-1, with TRBD2 identical over 14 bases. Germline CDR1 reads LNHNV; CDR2 reads YYDKDF (reference sequence). This CDR3 region has 22 residues. With 0 bases clipped from V and 5 bases from J, the junction kept 18 bases outside the gene matches. The CDR3 nucleotides are TGTGCCACCAGCAGAGATCTGTATTCGGGACTAGCGGGAGCAGGGTTAAACAATGAGCAGTTCTTC. Amino acid sequence: CATSRDLYSGLAGAGLNNEQFF.

A few counts support this clone. The rearrangement joins TRBV2 to TRBJ1-5; a weak D match, TRBD1 (5 bases). This CDR3 comprises 15 residues. Deletions cut 4 bases from V and 5 bases from J, with 15 bases between. Germline V CDR1 and CDR2: SNHLY, FYNNEI. CDR3 sequence: CASSGQGVNHQPQHF. CDR3 bases: TGTGCCAGCAGTGGCCAGGGCGTAAATCATCAGCCCCAGCATTTT.

The CDR3 here is CASSQETSGGYNEQFF. CDR3 sequence (DNA): TGTGCCAGCAGCCAAGAGACTAGCGGGGGCTACAATGAGCAGTTCTTC. The gene calls are TRBV4-2 and TRBJ2-1, with 12 positions matching TRBD2. V was pared by 0 bases and J by 3 bases, with 0 bases of the junction left unmatched. CDR3 length equals 16 residues. Germline V lookup: CDR1 LGHNA, CDR2 YNFKEQ.

The rearrangement uses TRBV6-1 and TRBJ2-3; no definite D call. Germline V gives CDR1 MNHNS, CDR2 SASEGT. The CDR3 covers 16 residues. Trimming cost V 0 bases and J 2 bases, with 12 bases left between them. The CDR3 DNA reads TGTGCCAGCAGTGAAGCAAGTATTTTAGTCACAGATACGCAGTATTTT. Protein sequence: CASSEASILVTDTQYF.